This entry is about one T cell receptor beta chain. It lacks a known antigen. Base qualities are not recorded, but no much larger clone differs from it by a single base. The same CDR3 arises from other DNA sequences in this sample as well. Trimming removed 2 bases from V and 2 bases from J, leaving 9 bases between the germline ends. Spanning cysteine to phenylalanine, the CDR3 consists of 13 amino acids. Just CDR3 DNA is preserved here, 39 bases in frame from base 1. CDR1 GTSNPN and CDR2 SVGIG are derived from the germline V gene (reference sequence). Donors were healthy HIV-negative adults with no recently reported acute infections or vaccinations. Only Caucasian adults living in Nashville, Tennessee, USA were represented among the donors. Magnetic negative selection was used to enrich CD4+ T cells, after which naive cells were positively selected on CD45RA and the negative fraction became the memory subset. After blood collection by leukapheresis, PBMCs were isolated using Ficoll-Histopaque density gradient centrifugation and then cryopreserved in the vapor phase of liquid nitrogen. Analytical flow cytometry was used to check the purity and quantity of every magnetically sorted T cell population. Genomic DNA was isolated from every sorted fraction and measured by UV absorbance on a Nanodrop 2000c.

The data belong to a study of shared clonotypes between healthy human individuals (dated by TCRdb to 2019 to 2021). Describing the broader study: The cohort included a few men and a couple of women between 18 and 49 years of age. For each donor, CD4 naive and CD4 memory were each run on three plates, CD8 naive on two plates, and CD8 memory on one plate. To estimate repertoire size and how much clonotypes are shared between individuals, the study performed deep sequencing of blood TCR repertoires from about 5 healthy adults. Different laboratories and diverse techniques were used to prepare libraries and sequence TCR repertoires, to increase sequencing depth and limit assay-specific biases. Per donor, leukapheresis produced somewhere between about 0.94 and 9 billion PBMCs. The research as a whole found: Pairwise subsampling led to the expectation that sequencing depth would affect the degree of clonotype sharing among donors. Only blood was sampled, and tissue TCR repertoires likely differ from those in blood. The small number of donors limited the genetic and exposure-history diversity represented. Higher generation probabilities were observed for clonotypes shared by all four sorted-subset donors than for non-shared clonotypes. Estimated clonotype richness was generally larger for naive than for memory subsets. Even with the large sequencing depth, rarefaction of the sorted-subset datasets indicated that sequencing was incomplete. Sharing across a few donors was observed for around 4.8% of naive CD4, under 4% of naive CD8, 2.3% of memory CD4, and around 0.42% of memory CD8 clonotypes.

Using the deep immunoSEQ assay, TCR CDR3 regions were amplified from genomic DNA by multiplex PCR. Extracted genomic DNA from each cell subset was spread evenly across all wells of several immunoSEQ 96-well plates, with each plate serving as a replicate. For sorted subsets, 150 to 250 ng of genomic DNA, equivalent to 30,000 or so T cell genomes, went into each replicate PCR. Purified libraries were measured with a Qubit 3.0 fluorometer, size-checked on a Bioanalyzer 2100, and measured again with the KAPA Library Quantification kit. Each immunoSEQ 96-well plate was sequenced on its own single-read 150-cycle Illumina NextSeq 550 flow cell. Processing in the source paper ran as follows. Because only junctional sequences without quality scores were contained in the immunoSEQ output, filtering matching that applied to full-length reads could not be performed. To assign V/J genes and CDR3, sequences were annotated against IMGT germline references using PyIR, a Python wrapper for IgBLAST v1.9. Reads with weak V/J assignments (E-value above 1e-6), missing CDR3, stop codons, out-of-frame junctions, or ambiguous translated residues were removed. V3J clonotypes were defined as sequences sharing an identical inferred V gene, J gene, and CDR3 amino acid sequence. Percentage overlap between repertoires was computed as shared unique clonotypes divided by the size of the smaller repertoire. Three approaches were used to assess repertoire richness: RTK rarefaction, the Chao1 estimator, and Recon v2.1 estimates of unobserved clonotypes. Generation probabilities were computed with OLGA for all TCRbeta clonotypes obtained by the gDNA method from four donors. TCRdb holds this immuneACCESS table with in-frame rearrangements only. Some clones are missing; in checked studies, unresolved V genes explain under half, and the rest has no known cause. Clone size and the V and J calls come from that table; the DNA yielded D and trimming. This sample is represented by more than 2 million clones; almost 96% of them were singletons. The ten largest clones capture roughly 0.13% of the sample.

The chain employs TRBV30 and TRBJ2-5; the D gene assignment is ambiguous. The specimen sequenced was naive CD4+ T cells sorted from blood. The cell subset or site label of this sample denotes: CD45RA+ positively selected. This receptor was obtained from a man between 18 and 29 years old in good health. The CDR3 here reads CAWSLGFQETQYF. The nucleotide sequence is TGTGCCTGGAGTCTCGGGTTTCAAGAGACCCAGTACTTC.